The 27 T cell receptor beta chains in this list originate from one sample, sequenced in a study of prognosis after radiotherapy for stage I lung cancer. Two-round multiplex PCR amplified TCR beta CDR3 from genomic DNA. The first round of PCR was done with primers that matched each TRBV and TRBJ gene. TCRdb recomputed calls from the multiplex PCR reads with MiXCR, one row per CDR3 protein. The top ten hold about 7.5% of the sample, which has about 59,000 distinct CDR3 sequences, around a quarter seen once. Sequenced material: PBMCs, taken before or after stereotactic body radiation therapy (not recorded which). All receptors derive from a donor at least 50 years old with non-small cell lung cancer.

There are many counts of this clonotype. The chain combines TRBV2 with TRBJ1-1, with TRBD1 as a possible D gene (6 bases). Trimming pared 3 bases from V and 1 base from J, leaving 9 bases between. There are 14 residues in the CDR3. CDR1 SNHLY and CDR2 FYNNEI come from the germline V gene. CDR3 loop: CASSDGQTNTEAFF. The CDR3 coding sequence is TGTGCCAGCAGTGATGGACAGACGAACACTGAAGCTTTCTTT.

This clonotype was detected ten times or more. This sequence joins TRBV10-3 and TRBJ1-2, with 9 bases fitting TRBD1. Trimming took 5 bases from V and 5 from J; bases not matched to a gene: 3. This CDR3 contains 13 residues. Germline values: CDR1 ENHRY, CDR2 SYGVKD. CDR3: CAISTDRGYGYTF. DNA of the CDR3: TGTGCCATCAGTACGGACAGGGGTTATGGCTACACCTTC.

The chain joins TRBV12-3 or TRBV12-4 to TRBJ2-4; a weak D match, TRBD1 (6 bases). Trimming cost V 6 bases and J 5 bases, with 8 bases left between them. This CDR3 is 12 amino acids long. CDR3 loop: CASRDSENIQYF. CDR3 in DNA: TGTGCCAGCAGGGACAGTGAAAACATTCAGTACTTC.

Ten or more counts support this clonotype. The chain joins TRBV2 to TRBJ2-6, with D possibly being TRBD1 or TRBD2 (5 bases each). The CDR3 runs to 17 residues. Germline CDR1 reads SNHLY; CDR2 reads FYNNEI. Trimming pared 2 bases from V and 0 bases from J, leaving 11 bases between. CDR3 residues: CASSEPGTFSGANVLTF. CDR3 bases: TGTGCCAGCAGTGAACCAGGGACGTTCTCTGGGGCCAACGTCCTGACTTTC.

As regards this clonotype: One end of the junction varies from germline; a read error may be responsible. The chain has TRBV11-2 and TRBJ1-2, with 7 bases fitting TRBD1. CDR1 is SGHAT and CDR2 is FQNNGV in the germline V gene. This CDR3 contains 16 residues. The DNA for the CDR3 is TGTGCCAGCAGCCCGGAGCGGGACAGCAGCGTCTATGTCTACACCTTC. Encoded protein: CASSPERDSSVYVYTF.

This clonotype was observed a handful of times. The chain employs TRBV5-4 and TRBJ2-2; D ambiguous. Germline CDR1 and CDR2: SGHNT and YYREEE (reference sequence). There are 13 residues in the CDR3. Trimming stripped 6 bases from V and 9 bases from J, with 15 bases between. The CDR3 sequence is CASIQDEVRELFF. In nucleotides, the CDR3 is TGTGCCAGCATCCAAGACGAGGTCCGGGAGCTGTTTTTT. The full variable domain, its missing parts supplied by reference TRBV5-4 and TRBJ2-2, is ETGVTQSPTHLIKTRGQQVTLRCSSQSGHNTVSWYQQALGQGPQFIFQYYREEENGRGNFPPRFSGLQFPNYSSELNVNALELDDSALYLCASIQDEVRELFFGEGSRLTVL.

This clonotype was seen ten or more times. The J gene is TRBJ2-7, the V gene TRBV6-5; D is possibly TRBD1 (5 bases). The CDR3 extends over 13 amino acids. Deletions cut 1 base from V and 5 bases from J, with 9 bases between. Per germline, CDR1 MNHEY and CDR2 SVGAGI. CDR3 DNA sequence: TGTGCCAGCAGTTACTTGACAGCCCACGAGCAGTACTTC. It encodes CASSYLTAHEQYF.

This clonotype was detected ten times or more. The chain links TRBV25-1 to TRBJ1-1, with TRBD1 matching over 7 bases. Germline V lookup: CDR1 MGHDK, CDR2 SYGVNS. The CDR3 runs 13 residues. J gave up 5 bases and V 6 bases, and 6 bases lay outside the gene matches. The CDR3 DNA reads TGTGCCAGCAGCCAATCACAGGGGACTGAAGCTTTCTTT. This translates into CASSQSQGTEAFF.

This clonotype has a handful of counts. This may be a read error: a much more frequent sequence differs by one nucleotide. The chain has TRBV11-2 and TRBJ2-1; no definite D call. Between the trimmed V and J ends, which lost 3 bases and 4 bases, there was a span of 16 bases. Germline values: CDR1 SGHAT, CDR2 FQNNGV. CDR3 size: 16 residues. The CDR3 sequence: CASSFVGKGRYNEQFF. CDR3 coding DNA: TGTGCCAGCAGCTTCGTTGGGAAGGGAAGATACAATGAGCAGTTCTTC.

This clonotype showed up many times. In DNA, the CDR3 is TGTGCCAGCTCAGGGGACTTCAATGAAAAACTGTTTTTT. It translates to CASSGDFNEKLFF. The V and J genes are TRBV2 and TRBJ1-4, with a tentative D call TRBD1 (6 bases). The ends were cut back, 8 bases at V and 5 bases at J, with 12 bases in the middle. CDR3 size: 13 residues. Germline V CDR1 and CDR2: SNHLY, FYNNEI.

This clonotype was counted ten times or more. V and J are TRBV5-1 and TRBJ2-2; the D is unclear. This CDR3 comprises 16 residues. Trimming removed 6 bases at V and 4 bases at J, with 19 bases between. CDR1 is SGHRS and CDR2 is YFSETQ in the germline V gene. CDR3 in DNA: TGCGCCAGCACCGACGAGTGGGTGACCATCACCGGGGAGCTGTTTTTT. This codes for CASTDEWVTITGELFF.

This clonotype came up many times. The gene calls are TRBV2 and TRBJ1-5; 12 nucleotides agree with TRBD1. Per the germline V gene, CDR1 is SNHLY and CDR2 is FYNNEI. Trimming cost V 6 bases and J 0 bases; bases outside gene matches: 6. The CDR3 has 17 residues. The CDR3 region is CASSGTGGKPSNQPQHF. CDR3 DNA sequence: TGTGCCAGCAGCGGGACAGGGGGCAAACCTAGCAATCAGCCCCAGCATTTT.

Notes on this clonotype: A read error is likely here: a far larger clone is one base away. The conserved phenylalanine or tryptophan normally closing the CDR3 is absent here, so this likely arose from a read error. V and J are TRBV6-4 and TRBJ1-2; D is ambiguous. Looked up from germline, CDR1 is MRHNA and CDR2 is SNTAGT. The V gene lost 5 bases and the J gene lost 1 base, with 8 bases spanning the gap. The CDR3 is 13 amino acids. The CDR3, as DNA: TGTGCCAGCAGTTACGACGGTAACTATGGCTACACCTCC. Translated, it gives CASSYDGNYGYTS.

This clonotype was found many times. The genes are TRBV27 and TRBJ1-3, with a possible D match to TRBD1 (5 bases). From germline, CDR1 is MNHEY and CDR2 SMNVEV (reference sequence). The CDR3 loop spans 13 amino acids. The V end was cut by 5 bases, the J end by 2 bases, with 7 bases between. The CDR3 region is CASSRGAGNTIYF. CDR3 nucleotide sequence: TGTGCCAGCAGTAGGGGCGCTGGAAACACCATATATTTT.

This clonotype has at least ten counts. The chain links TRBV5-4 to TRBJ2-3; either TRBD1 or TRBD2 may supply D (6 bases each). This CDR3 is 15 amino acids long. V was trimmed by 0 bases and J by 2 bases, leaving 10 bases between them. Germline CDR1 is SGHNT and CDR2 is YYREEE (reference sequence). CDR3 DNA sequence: TGTGCCAGCAGCTTGGACAGGGACTCCACAGATACGCAGTATTTT. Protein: CASSLDRDSTDTQYF. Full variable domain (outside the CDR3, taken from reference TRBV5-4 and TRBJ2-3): ETGVTQSPTHLIKTRGQQVTLRCSSQSGHNTVSWYQQALGQGPQFIFQYYREEENGRGNFPPRFSGLQFPNYSSELNVNALELDDSALYLCASSLDRDSTDTQYFGPGTRLTVL.

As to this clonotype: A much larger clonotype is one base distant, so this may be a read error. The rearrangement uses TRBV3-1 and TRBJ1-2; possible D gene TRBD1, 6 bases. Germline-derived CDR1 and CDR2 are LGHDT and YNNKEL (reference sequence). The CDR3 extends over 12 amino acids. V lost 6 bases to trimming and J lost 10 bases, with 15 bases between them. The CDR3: CASRGAGAAYTF. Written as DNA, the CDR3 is TGTGCCAGCAGGGGGGCAGGGGCGGCCTACACCTTC.

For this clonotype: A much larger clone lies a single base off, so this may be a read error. The CDR3 bases are TGTGCCAGCAGCTTAGGTCTAGCGGTGGTGGGTGAGCAGTTCTTC. Amino acids: CASSLGLAVVGEQFF. The genes are TRBV7-3 and TRBJ2-1; 7 bases match TRBD2. The CDR3 is 15 amino acids. The trim removed 2 bases at V and 9 bases at J, leaving 10 bases unmatched. Germline assignment: CDR1 SGHTA and CDR2 FQGTGA.

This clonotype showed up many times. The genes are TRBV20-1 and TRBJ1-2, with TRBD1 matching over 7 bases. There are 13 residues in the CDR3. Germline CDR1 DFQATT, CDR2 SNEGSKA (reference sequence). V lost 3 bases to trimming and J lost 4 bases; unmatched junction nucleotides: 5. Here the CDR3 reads CSARLQGPYGYTF. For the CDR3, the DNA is TGCAGTGCTAGGCTACAGGGGCCCTATGGCTACACCTTC.

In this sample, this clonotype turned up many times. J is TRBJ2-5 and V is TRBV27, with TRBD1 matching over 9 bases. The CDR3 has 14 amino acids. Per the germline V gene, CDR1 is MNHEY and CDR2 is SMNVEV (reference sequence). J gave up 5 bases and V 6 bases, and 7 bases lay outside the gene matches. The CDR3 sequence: CASSSQGAMETQYF. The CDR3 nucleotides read TGTGCCAGCAGCTCACAGGGGGCGATGGAGACCCAGTACTTC.

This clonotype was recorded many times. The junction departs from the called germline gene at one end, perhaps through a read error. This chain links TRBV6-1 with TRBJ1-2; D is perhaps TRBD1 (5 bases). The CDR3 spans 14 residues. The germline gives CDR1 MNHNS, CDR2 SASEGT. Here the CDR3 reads CAGSEWGGNYGYTF. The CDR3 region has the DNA TGTGCCGGCAGTGAATGGGGCGGAAACTATGGCTACACCTTC.

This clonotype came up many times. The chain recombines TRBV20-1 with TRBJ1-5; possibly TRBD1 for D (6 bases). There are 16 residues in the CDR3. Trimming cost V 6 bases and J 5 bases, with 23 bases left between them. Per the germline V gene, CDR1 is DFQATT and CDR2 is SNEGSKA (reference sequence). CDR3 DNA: TGCAGTGCAGGTCCCGGGACAACCTTCCGGGATCAGCCCCAGCATTTT. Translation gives CSAGPGTTFRDQPQHF.

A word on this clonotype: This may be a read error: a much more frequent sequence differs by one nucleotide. The CDR3: CATRSYRGQDEAFF. CDR3 sequence (DNA): TGTGCCACCCGTTCGTACAGGGGGCAGGATGAAGCTTTCTTT. The V call is TRBV10-3, the J call TRBJ1-1; 9 nucleotides agree with TRBD1. This CDR3 comprises 14 residues. Germline-derived CDR1 and CDR2 are ENHRY and SYGVKD. Unmatched junction bases numbered 13, after V lost 10 bases and J lost 7 bases.

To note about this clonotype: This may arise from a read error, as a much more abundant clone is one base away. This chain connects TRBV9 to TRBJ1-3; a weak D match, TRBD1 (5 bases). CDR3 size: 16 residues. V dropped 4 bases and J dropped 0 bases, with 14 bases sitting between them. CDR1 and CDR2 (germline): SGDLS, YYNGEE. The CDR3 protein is CASSRRQWGSGNTIYF. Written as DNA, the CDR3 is TGTGCCAGCAGCCGAAGACAGTGGGGCTCTGGAAACACCATATATTTT.

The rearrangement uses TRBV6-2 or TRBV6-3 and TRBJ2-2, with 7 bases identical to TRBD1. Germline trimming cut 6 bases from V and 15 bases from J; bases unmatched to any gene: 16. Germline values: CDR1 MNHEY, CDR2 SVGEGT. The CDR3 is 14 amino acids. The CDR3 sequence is CASRTTGNTGDLFF. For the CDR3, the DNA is TGTGCCAGCAGAACGACAGGGAACACCGGGGATTTGTTTTTT.

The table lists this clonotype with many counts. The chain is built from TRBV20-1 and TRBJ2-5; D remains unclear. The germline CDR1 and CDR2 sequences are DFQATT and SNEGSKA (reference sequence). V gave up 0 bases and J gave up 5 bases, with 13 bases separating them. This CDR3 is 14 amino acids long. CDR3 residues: CSARDRGTRETQYF. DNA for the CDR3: TGCAGTGCTAGAGATCGAGGCACAAGGGAGACCCAGTACTTC.

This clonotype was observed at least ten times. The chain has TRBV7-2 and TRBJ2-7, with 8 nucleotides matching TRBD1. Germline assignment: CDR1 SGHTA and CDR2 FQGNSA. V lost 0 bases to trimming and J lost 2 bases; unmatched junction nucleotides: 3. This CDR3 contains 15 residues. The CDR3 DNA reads TGTGCCAGCAGCTTAGCACCGGACAGGGCCTACGAGCAGTACTTC. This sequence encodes CASSLAPDRAYEQYF.

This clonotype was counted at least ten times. In DNA, the CDR3 is TGTGCCAGTAAAGCCTGGGATAGAGCTCAGCCCCAGCATTTT. This codes for CASKAWDRAQPQHF. V gene TRBV19 combines with J gene TRBJ1-5; D remains unclear. The CDR3 is 14 residues long. Trimming cost V 7 bases and J 6 bases, with 16 bases left between them. Germline CDR1 is LNHDA and CDR2 is SQIVND (reference sequence).